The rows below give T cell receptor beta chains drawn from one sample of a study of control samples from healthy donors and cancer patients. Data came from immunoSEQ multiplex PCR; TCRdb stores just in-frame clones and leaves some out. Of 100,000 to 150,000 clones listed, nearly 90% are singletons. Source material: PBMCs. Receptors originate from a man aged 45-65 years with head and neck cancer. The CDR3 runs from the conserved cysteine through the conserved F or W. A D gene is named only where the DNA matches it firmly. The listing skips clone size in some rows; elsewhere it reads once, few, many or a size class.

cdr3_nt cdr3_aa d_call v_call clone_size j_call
TGTGCCAGCAGCTTGGGGGGGGCCGCCTACAATGAGCAGTTCTTC CASSLGGAAYNEQFF - TRBV5-8 - TRBJ2-1
TGTGCCAGCAGCGTAGGACAGGGCGGCACCGGGGAGCTGTTTTTT CASSVGQGGTGELFF TRBD1 TRBV9 - TRBJ2-2
TGTGCCAGCAGTTACGGACAGGGTGAAGCTTTCTTT CASSYGQGEAFF TRBD1 TRBV6-2/TRBV6-3 once TRBJ1-1
TGTGCCAGCAGCTTAGTGTTCCAGCCCCAGCATTTT CASSLVFQPQHF - TRBV11-1 - TRBJ1-5
TGTGCCAGCAGCGCAGGTCTAGGCCATGGCTACACCTTC CASSAGLGHGYTF - TRBV19 - TRBJ1-2
TGTGCCAGCAGGGATGGGACTCTCTACTACGAGCAGTACTTC CASRDGTLYYEQYF - TRBV2 - TRBJ2-7
TGTGCCAGCAGCACCGGACAAGGGGGGTACAATGAGCAGTTCTTC CASSTGQGGYNEQFF - TRBV7-3 few TRBJ2-1
TGTGCCTGGAGTGTACCAATGGGACCGCGCAATTCACCCCTCCACTTT CAWSVPMGPRNSPLHF - TRBV30 - TRBJ1-6
TGCAGTGAAGGGGATCAGCCCCAGCATTTT CSEGDQPQHF - TRBV20-1 - TRBJ1-5
TGCGCCAGCAGCCGACTATATTCTGAAGCTTTCTTT CASSRLYSEAFF - TRBV10-2 few TRBJ1-1
TGTGCTAGTGGTTTCAGCAGAACCGAGCAGTACTTC CASGFSRTEQYF - TRBV12-5 - TRBJ2-7
TGTGCCAGCAGTTGGGCCTCGAGCGGTAAAGAGACCCAGTACTTC CASSWASSGKETQYF - TRBV6-2/TRBV6-3 - TRBJ2-5
TGTGCCAGCAGCTTGGAGGTGCAGGGCAGGGAGCCCCAGCATTTT CASSLEVQGREPQHF - TRBV5-8 - TRBJ1-5
TGTGCCAGCAGTGAACAGGCGCCCTCTGGAAACACCATATATTTT CASSEQAPSGNTIYF - TRBV2 - TRBJ1-3